This T cell receptor (beta chain) was found in a study of cytomegalovirus exposure and HLA in healthy donors. Points from the study as a whole: Follow-up analysis found HLA locus-dependent TCR association rates, highest for DRB1 and lowest for HLA-C.

Details on this clone: As yet, its antigen is unknown.

This PCR relied on a set of 60 Vbeta primers and 13 Jbeta primers. Sequenced by immunoSEQ multiplex PCR; TCRdb stores in-frame clones only, minus some. The sample includes 90,000 to 100,000 clones, roughly 75% of them seen just once. This clonotype was obtained from a woman aged 60-75 years in good health and CMV-seronegative. Material for sequencing was PBMCs.

The DNA of the CDR3 is TGCAGCGTTGCCATCCTAGCGGGAGGGCCGCGCAGCTCCTACGAGCAGTACTTC. It yields the protein CSVAILAGGPRSSYEQYF. The chain employs TRBV29-1 and TRBJ2-7, with TRBD2 identical over 12 bases. The CDR3 covers 18 residues. Germline V lookup: CDR1 SQVTM, CDR2 ANQGSEA. The ends lost 4 bases at V and 0 bases at J; junction bases unmatched: 13.